This T cell receptor (delta chain) was identified during a study of gamma-delta T cells after stem cell transplantation. The V gene end was trimmed by 3 bases and the J gene end by 0 bases; junction bases not matched to a gene: 14. The germline gives CDR1 GEAIGNYY, CDR2 EKD. The CDR3 runs 18 residues. TCRdb redid clone calling on the RT-PCR reads using CATT. The repertoire includes about 7,800 delta-chain clones, just over 14% of them detected once, and 4.5% to 7.5% sits in the top ten. This clone is large by share. The chain uses TRDV2 and TRDJ1, with 8 bases matching TRDD3. The receptor's source is a human donor. It is not recorded whose cells these are; they may come from a transplant donor. The sample consisted of gamma-delta T cells. The CDR3 protein is CACDPVLGVLPYTDKLIF. The DNA of the CDR3 is TGTGCCTGTGACCCCGTACTGGGGGTTCTTCCGTACACCGATAAACTCATCTTT.